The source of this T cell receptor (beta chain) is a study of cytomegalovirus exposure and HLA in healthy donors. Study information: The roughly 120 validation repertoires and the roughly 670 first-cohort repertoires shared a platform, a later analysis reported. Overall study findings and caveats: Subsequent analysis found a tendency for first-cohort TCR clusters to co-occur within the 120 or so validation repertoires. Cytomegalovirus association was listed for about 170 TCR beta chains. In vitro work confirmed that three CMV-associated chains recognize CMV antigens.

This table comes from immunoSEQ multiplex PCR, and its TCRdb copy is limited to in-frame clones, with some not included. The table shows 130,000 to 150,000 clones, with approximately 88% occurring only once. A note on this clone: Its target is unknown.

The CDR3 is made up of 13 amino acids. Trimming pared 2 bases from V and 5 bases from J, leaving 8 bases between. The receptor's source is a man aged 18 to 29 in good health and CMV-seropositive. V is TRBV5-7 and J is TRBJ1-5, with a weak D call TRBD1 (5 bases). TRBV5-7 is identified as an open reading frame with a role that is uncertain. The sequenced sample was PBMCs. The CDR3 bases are TGTGCCAGCAGCTTCGGAGGGGATCAGCCCCAGCATTTT. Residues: CASSFGGDQPQHF.